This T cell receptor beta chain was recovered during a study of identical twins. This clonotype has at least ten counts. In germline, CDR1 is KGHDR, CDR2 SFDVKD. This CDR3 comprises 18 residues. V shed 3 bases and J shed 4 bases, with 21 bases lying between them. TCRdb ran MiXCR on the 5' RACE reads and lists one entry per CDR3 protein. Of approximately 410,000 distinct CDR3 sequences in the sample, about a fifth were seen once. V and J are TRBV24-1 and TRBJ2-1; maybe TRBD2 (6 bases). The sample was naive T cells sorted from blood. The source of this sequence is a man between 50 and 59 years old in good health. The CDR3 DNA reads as TGTGCCACCAGTGATGGGCTCTGGGCGGGGATCCGATACAATGAGCAGTTCTTC. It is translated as CATSDGLWAGIRYNEQFF.